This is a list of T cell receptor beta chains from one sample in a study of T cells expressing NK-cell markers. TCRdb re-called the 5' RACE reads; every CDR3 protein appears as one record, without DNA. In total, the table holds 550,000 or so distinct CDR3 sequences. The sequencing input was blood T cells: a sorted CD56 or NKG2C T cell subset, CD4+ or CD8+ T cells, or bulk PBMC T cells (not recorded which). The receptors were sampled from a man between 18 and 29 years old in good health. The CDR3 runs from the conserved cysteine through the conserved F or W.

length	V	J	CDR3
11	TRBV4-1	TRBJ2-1	CASSGRGQKFF
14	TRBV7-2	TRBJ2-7	CASNRGQGFDEQYF
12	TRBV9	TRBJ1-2	CASSAKYYGYTF
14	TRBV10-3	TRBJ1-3	CAISESAGWNTIYF
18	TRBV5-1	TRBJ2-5	CASSLLAARTSGRETQYF
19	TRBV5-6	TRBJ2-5	CASSFPLAGGVGYQETQYF
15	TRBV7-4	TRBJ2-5	CASSEGPTYQETQYF
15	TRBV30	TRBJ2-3	CAWIRVAGVSDTQYF
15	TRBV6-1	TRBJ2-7	CASSKTGLASNEQYF
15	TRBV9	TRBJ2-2	CASSLPTGLTGELFF
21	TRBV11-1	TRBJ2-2	CASSSGTRNFQAFANTGELFF
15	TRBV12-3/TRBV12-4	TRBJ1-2	CASSLAGQGNLGYTF
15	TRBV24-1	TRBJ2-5	CATSDGTRGERTQYF
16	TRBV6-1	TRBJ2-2	CASSRASGSGTGELFF
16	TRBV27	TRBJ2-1	CASKYWARALDNEQFF
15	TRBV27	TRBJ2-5	CASRSGLAGQETQYF
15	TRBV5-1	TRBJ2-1	CASSLGPKSGNEQFF
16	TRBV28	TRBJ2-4	CASSPPRTGGAIIQYF
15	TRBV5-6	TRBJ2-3	CASSLTGGQSDTQYF
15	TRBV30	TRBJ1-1	CAWSVPGGKNTEAFF
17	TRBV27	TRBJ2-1	CASSWGGTGTGKHEQFF
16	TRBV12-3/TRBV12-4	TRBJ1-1	CASSSSGLSPNTEAFF
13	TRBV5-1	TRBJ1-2	CASSLWMGYGYTF
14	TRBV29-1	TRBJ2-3	CSLRGTSGTDTQYF
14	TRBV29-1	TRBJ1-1	CSVEEGTRRSEAFF
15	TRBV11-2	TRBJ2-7	CASSWLADSSYEQYF
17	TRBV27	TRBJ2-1	CASSPGRSDSSYNEQFF
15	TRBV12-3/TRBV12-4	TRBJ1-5	CASSFDSVLGQPQHF
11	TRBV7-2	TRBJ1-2	CASSKIEGYTF
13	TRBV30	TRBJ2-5	CAWSVLREGIQYF
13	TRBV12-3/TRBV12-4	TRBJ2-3	CASTSASRDTQYF
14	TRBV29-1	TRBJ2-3	CSVEEGRGGDTQYF
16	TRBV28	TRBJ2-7	CASSIPPGQGLREQYF
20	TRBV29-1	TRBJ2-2	CSVWRFIDTGLAGPTGELFF
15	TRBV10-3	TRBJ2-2	CAVYDSGRKAGELFF
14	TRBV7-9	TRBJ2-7	CASSLSGKVGEQYF
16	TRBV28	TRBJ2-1	CASSSPGQGLGNEQFF
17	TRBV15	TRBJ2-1	CATSRPTLAGAYNEQFF
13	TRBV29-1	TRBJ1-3	CSGMDRAGNTIYF
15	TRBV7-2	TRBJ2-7	CASSPASGTYYEQYF
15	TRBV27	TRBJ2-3	CATGQPGLGTDTQYF
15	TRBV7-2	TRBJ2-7	CASSSRQGLTYEQYF
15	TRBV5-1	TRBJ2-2	CASRPGAVVEGELFF
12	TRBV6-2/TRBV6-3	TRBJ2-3	CASSQTGNTQYF
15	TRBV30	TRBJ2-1	CAWSVNRGPDNEQFF
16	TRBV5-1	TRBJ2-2	CASSFDASHGTGELFF
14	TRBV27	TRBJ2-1	CASSADRAYNEQFF
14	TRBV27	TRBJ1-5	CASNPGHGNQPQHF
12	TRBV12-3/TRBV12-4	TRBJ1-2	CASNVPNYGYTF
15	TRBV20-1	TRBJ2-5	CSARGATDTQETQYF